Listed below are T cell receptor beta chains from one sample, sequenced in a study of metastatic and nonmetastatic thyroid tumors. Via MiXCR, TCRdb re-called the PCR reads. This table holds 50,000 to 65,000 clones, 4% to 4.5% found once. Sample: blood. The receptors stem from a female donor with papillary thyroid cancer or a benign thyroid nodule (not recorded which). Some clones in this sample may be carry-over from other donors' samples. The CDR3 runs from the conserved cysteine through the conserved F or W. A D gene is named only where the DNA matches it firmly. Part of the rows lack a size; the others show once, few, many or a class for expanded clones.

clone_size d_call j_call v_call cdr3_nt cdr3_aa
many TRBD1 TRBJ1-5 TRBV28 TGTGCCACCGGAGACAGGGGCTATCAGCCCCAGCATTTT CATGDRGYQPQHF
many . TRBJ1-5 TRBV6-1 TGTGCCAGCAGCCGCGCCCGGGGAGGTCAGCCCCAGCATTTT CASSRARGGQPQHF
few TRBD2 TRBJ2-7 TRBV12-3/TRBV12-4 TGTGCCAGCAGTACACGCGGGGGTGCTGTTTACGAGCAGTACTTC CASSTRGGAVYEQYF
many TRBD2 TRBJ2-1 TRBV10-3 TGTGCCATCAGTGAGTCGCCAGCGGGGGGTAGGGATGAGCAGTTCTTC CAISESPAGGRDEQFF
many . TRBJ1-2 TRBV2 TGTGCCAGCCGTAGGGAGCAGGGTAACTATGGCTACACCTTC CASRREQGNYGYTF
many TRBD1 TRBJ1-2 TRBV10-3 TGTGCCATCAGTCAGGGGGCTAACTATGGCTACACCTTC CAISQGANYGYTF
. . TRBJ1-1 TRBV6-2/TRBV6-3 TGTGCCAGCAGTTTCGTTGGTTTCACTGAAGCTTTCTTT CASSFVGFTEAFF
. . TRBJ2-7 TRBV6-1 TGTGCCAGCAGCAGTGCAAGGGGCTCCTACGAGCAGTACTTC CASSSARGSYEQYF
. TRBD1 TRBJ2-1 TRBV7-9 TGTGCCAGCAGACCACAGGGGTCCTACAATGAGCAGTTCTTC CASRPQGSYNEQFF
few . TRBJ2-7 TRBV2 TGTGCCAGCAGTGATGACAGTGCGGGCTACGAGCAGTACTTC CASSDDSAGYEQYF
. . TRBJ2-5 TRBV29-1 TGCAGCGTTTACCCTAGCAACCAAGAGACCCAGTACTTC CSVYPSNQETQYF
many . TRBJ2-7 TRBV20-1 TGCAGTGCTAGACAGGGAACCTACGAGCAGTACTTC CSARQGTYEQYF
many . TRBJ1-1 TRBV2 TGTGCCAGCAGTCCGTGGGGGGATCTCACCTTT CASSPWGDLTF
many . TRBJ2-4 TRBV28 TGTGCCAGCAGTTCGGATTACGGCAAGAGCAAAAACATTCAGTACTTC CASSSDYGKSKNIQYF
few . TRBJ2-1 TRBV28 TGTGCCAGCAGTCCACTCCACGCTGGTGAGAGCTCCTACAATGAGCAGTTCTTC CASSPLHAGESSYNEQFF
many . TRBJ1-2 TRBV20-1 TGCAGTGGGGTCTTCTTATTAGGTGGTGGCTACACCTTC CSGVFLLGGGYTF